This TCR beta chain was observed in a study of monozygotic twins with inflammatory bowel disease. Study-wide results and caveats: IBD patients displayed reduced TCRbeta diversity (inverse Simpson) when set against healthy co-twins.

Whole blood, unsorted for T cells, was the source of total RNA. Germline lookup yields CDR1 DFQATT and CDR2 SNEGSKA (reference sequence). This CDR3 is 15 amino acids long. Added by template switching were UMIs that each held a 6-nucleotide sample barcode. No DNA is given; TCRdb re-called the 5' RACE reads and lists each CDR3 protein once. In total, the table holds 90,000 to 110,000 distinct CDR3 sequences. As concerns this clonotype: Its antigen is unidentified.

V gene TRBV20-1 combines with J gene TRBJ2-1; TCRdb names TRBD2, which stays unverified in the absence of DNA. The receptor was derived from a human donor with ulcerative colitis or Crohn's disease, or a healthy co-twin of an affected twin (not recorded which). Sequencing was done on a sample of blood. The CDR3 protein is CSARDGPSTGDEQFF.